What follows describes a single T cell receptor (beta chain). V was clipped by 3 bases and J by 2 bases, with 20 bases between them. The germline V gene has CDR1 MDHEN and CDR2 SYDVKM. The CDR3 has 17 residues. The sample belongs to a study of T cell changes during pregnancy in multiple sclerosis. Sequencing used immunoSEQ multiplex PCR; TCRdb keeps in-frame clones, though not all of them. The repertoire holds roughly 46,000 clones, with over 90% as singletons. This sequence was found in a female donor with multiple sclerosis, enrolled in a pregnancy study. This sample comprised peripheral blood, obtained in the third trimester of pregnancy. J is TRBJ2-7 and V is TRBV28; perhaps TRBD1 as D (6 bases). CDR3 amino acids: CASSLFGGDRTPYEQYF. The CDR3, as DNA: TGTGCCAGCAGTTTGTTCGGCGGAGACAGGACCCCCTACGAGCAGTACTTC.